The 6 T cell receptor beta chains below all came from one sample that was sequenced in a study of human T cells and chemical hapten exposure. A single record per CDR3 protein comes from TCRdb applying MiXCR to the RACE reads. The sample consists of roughly 100,000 distinct CDR3 sequences, around 12% of them appearing once. Time point given: pre-sensitization, week 0. Treatment here: therapeutic diphenylcyclopropenone sensitization with weekly scalp DPC. The material was whole blood, obtained in connection with sensitization to the hapten diphenylcyclopropenone (DPC). The receptors stem from a woman between 45 and 65 years old with alopecia areata. Some clones in this sample may be carry-over from other donors' samples.

The V gene is TRBV5-1, the J gene TRBJ2-1, with a weak D call TRBD1 (6 bases). CDR1 is SGHRS, CDR2 YFSETQ, per germline. The germline V and J ends were trimmed by 1 base and 4 bases, with 15 bases remaining between them. The CDR3 has 16 amino acids. DNA of the CDR3: TGCGCCAGCAGCTTGAGTACAGGGTCTAGGTACAATGAGCAGTTCTTC. Protein sequence: CASSLSTGSRYNEQFF.

The table lists this clonotype with a few counts. The chain is built from TRBV7-2 and TRBJ1-1; D unresolved. V lost 3 bases to trimming and J lost 5 bases, with 10 bases between them. The V gene's germline CDR1 is SGHTA and CDR2 FQGNSA. The CDR3 length is 13 residues. Here the CDR3 DNA reads TGTGCCAGCAGCTTGGCTTCGTGGACTGAAGCTTTCTTT. It translates to CASSLASWTEAFF.

This clonotype is a singleton in its sample. Being one base from a much bigger clone, this may be a read error. No conserved phenylalanine or tryptophan is present at the end of the CDR3, so a read error is the likely explanation. The V and J genes are TRBV7-2 and TRBJ2-5, with no clear D. Germline loops: CDR1 SGHTA, CDR2 FQGNSA. The CDR3 runs to 12 residues. V lost 5 bases and J 5 bases, leaving 9 bases between the germline ends. CDR3 region: CASSPGPETQYI. As DNA, the CDR3 is TGTGCCAGCAGCCCCGGCCCGGAGACCCAGTACATC.

This clonotype was recorded many times. This sequence joins TRBV7-9 and TRBJ1-4; 7 nucleotides match TRBD1. Germline CDR1 SEHNR, CDR2 FQNEAQ (reference sequence). Trimming at V came to 1 base and at J to 5 bases, leaving 4 bases not matched to a gene. The CDR3 runs 15 residues. CDR3 region: CASSLGAGGNEKLFF. In DNA form, the CDR3 reads TGTGCCAGCAGCTTAGGTGCAGGGGGGAATGAAAAACTGTTTTTT. Supplemented by reference TRBV7-9 and TRBJ1-4, the full variable domain reads DTGVSQNPRHKITKRGQNVTFRCDPISEHNRLYWYRQTLGQGPEFLTYFQNEAQLEKSRLLSDRFSAERPKGSFSTLEIQRTEQGDSAMYLCASSLGAGGNEKLFFGSGTQLSVL.

This clonotype was seen more than once but under ten times. This chain joins TRBV10-1 and TRBJ2-5, with 12 positions matching TRBD2. V trimming: 4 bases; J trimming: 2 bases; junction bases outside the gene matches: 5. This CDR3 is 16 amino acids long. In germline, CDR1 is WNHNN, CDR2 SYGVQD (reference sequence). CDR3 bases: TGCGCCAGCAGTGCTGGACTAGCGGGGTTTCAAGAGACCCAGTACTTC. It specifies CASSAGLAGFQETQYF.

This clonotype was counted ten times or more. V usage is TRBV4-3 and J usage is TRBJ1-2; no firm D call. Germline lookup yields CDR1 LGHNA and CDR2 YSLEER. Trimming took off 2 bases at V and 6 bases at J, with 10 bases between the two ends. This CDR3 comprises 13 residues. CDR3 residues: CASSQFLHNGYTF. The CDR3 DNA reads as TGCGCCAGCAGCCAATTTTTGCACAATGGCTACACCTTC.